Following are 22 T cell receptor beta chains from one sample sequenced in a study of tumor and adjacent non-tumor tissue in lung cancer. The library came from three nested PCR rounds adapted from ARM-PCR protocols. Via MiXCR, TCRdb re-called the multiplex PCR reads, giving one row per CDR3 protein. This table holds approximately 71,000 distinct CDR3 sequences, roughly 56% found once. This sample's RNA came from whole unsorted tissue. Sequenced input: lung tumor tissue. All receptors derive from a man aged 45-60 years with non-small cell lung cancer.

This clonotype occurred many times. CDR3 residues: CASGWEQFF. Written as DNA, the CDR3 is TGCGCCAGCGGATGGGAGCAGTTCTTC. The chain links TRBV10-2 to TRBJ2-1; D is ambiguous. There are 9 residues in the CDR3. Deletions cut 8 bases from V and 10 bases from J, with 6 bases between. Looked up from germline, CDR1 is WSHSY and CDR2 is SAAADI.

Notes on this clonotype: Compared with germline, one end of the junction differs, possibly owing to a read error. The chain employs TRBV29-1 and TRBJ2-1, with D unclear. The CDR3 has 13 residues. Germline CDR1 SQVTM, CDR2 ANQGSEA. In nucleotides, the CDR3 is TGCACCGTTGAAAGGCAGCTTGACAATGAGGAGTTCTTC. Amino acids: CTVERQLDNEEFF.

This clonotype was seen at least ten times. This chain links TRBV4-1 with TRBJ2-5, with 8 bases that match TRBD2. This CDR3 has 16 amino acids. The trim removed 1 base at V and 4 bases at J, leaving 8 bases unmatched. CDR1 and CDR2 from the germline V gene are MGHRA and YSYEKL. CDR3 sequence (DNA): TGCGCCAGCAGCCAAGTAGTTTACGGGGGGGGAGAGACCCAGTACTTC. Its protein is CASSQVVYGGGETQYF.

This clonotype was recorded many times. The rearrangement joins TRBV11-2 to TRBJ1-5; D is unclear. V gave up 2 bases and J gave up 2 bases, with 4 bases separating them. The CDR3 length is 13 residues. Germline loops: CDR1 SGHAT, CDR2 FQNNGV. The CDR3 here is CASSLQGNQPQHF. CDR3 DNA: TGTGCCAGCAGCTTACAGGGCAATCAGCCCCAGCATTTT.

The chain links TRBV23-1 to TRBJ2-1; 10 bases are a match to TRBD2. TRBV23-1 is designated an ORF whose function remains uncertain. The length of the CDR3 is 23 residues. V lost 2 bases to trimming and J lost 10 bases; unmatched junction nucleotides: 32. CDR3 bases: TGCGCCAGCAGTCAAAGAGGACTAGCGGAGGTCGGACGCTCTTGGTGGGACAATAACGAGCAGTTCTTC. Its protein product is CASSQRGLAEVGRSWWDNNEQFF.

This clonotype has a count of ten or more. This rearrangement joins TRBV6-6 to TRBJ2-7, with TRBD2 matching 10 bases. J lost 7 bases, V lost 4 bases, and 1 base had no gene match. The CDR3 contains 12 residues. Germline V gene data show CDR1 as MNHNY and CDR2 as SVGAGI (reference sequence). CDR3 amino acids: CASSLAGGEQYF. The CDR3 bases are TGTGCCAGCAGTTTAGCGGGGGGTGAGCAGTACTTC.

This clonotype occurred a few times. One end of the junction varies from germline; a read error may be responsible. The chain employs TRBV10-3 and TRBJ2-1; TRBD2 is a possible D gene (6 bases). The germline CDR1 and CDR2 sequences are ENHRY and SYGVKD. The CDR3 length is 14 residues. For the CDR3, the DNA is TGTGCCTTCAGTCTGTCGCGGGATCATGGTGAGCAGTTCTTC. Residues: CAFSLSRDHGEQFF.

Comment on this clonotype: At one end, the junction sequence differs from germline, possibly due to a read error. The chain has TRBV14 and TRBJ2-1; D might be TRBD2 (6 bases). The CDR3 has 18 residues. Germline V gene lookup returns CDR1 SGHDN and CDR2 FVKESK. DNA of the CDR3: TGTGCCAGCAGCCAAGTGGCGGGACGGCGTTTGGCCTATAATGAGCAGCTCTTC. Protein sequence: CASSQVAGRRLAYNEQLF. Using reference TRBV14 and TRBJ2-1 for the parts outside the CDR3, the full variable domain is EAGVTQFPSHSVIEKGQTVTLRCDPISGHDNLYWYRRVMGKEIKFLLHFVKESKQDESGMPNNRFLAERTGGTYSTLKVQPAELEDSGVYFCASSQVAGRRLAYNEQLFGPGTRLTVL.

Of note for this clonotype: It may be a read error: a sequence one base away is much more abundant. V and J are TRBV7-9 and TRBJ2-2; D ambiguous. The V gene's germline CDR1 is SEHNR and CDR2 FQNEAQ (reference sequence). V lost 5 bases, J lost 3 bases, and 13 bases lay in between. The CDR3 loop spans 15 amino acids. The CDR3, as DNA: TGTGCCAGCAGCCTCTCGGCCACGGACACCGGGGAGCTGTTTTTT. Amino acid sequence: CASSLSATDTGELFF.

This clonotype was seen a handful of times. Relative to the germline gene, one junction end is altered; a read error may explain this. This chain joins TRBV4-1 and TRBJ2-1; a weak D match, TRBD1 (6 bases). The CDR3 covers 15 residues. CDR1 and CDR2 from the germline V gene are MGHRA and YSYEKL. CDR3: CASSPQGKMVNEQFF. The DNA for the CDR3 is TGCGCTAGCAGCCCGCAGGGGAAGATGGTCAATGAGCAGTTCTTC.

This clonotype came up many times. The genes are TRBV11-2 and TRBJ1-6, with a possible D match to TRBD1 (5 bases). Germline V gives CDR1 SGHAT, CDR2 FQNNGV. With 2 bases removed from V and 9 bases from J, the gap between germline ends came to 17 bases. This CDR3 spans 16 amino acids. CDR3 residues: CASSLPTQGFASPLHF. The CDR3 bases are TGTGCCAGCAGCTTACCAACCCAGGGTTTCGCTTCACCCCTCCACTTT.

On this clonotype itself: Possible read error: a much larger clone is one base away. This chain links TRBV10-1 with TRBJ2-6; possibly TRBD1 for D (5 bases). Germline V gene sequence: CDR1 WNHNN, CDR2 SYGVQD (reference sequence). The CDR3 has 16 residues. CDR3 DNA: TGCGCCAGCAGTGGAGACCTCGCCCCTGGGGCCAACGCCCTGACTTTC. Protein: CASSGDLAPGANALTF.

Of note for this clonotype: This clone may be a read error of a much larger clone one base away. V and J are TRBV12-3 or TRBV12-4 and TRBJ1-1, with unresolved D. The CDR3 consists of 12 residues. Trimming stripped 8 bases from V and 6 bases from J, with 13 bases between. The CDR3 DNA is TGTGCCAGCCAAACCCCGAGCTCTGAAGCTTTCTTT. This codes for CASQTPSSEAFF.

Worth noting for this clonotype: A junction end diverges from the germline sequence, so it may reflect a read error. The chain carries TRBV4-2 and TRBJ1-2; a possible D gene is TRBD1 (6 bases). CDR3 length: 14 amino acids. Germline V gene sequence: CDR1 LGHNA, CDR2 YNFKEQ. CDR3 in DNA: TGTGCCAGCAGCACCCTGACAGGCGCGGCGGGCTATACCTTC. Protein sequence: CASSTLTGAAGYTF.

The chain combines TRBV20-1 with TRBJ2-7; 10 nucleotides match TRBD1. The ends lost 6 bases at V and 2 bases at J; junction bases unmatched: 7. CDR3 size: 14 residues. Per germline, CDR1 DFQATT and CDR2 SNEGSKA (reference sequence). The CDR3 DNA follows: TGCAGTGCCGGGTCCGGGACAGGGGCCTACGAGCAGTACTTC. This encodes CSAGSGTGAYEQYF.

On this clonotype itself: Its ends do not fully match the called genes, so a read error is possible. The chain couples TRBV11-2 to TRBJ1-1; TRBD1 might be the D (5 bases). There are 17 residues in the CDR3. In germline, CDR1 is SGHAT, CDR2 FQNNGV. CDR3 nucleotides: TGTGTCAGCAGCTCAGGTCCGGACGGGAGGGGGAACACTGAAGCTTTCTTT. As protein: CVSSSGPDGRGNTEAFF.

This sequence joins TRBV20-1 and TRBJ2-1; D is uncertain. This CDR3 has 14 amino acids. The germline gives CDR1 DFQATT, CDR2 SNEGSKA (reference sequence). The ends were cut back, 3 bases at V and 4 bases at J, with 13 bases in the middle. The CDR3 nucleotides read TGCAGTGCTAGCCCGCACTGGGTGTACAATGAGCAGTTCTTC. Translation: CSASPHWVYNEQFF.

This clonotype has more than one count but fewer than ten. CDR3 sequence: CSAPTRRLVGEQYF. In nucleotides, the CDR3 is TGCAGTGCCCCCACTAGACGGTTGGTGGGCGAGCAGTACTTC. The chain has TRBV20-1 and TRBJ2-7; D is perhaps TRBD2 (5 bases). CDR1 is DFQATT, CDR2 SNEGSKA, per germline (reference sequence). V lost 6 bases, J lost 6 bases, and 21 bases lay in between. This CDR3 has 14 residues.

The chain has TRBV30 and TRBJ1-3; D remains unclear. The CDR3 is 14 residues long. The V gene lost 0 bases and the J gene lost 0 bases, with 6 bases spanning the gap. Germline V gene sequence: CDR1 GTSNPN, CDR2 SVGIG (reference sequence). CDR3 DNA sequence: TGTGCCTGGAGTGTAGGTTACTCTGGAAACACCATATATTTT. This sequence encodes CAWSVGYSGNTIYF.

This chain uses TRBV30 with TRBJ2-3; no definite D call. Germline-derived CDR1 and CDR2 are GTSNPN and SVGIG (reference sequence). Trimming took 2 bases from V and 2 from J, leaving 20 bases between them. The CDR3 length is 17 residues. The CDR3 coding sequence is TGTGCCTGGAGTCCCCCCCCGCAGGCTACGGCCACAGATACGCAGTATTTT. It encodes CAWSPPPQATATDTQYF.

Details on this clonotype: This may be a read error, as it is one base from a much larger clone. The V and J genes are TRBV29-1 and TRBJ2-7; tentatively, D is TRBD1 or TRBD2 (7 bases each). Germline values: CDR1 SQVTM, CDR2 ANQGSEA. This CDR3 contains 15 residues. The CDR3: CRVEDLQGGEYEQYF. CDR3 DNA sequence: TGCAGAGTTGAAGATCTTCAGGGGGGGGAGTACGAGCAGTACTTC.

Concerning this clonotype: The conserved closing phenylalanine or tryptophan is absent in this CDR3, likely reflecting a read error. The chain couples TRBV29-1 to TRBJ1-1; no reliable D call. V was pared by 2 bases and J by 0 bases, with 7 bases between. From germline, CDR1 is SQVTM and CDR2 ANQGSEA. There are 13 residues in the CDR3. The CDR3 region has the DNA TGCAGCGTTGAAACATCCATGAACACTGAAGCTTTCTGT. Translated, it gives CSVETSMNTEAFC.